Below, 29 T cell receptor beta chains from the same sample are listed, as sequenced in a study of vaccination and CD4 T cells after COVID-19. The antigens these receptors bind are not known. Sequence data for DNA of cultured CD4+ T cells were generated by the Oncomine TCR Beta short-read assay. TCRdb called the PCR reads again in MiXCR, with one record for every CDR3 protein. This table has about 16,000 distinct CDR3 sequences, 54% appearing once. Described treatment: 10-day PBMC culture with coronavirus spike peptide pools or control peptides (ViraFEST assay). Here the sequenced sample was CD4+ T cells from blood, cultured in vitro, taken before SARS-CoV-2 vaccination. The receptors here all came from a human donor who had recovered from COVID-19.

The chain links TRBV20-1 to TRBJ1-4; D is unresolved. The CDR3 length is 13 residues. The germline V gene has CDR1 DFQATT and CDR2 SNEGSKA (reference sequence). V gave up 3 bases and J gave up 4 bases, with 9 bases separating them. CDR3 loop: CSASRGFNEKLFF. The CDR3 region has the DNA TGCAGTGCTAGTCGTGGGTTTAATGAAAAACTGTTTTTT.

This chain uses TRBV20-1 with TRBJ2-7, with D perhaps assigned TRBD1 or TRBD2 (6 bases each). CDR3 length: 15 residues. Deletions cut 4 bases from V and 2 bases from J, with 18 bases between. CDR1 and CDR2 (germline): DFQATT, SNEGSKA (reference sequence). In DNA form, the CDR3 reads TGCAGTGCTACCAATTGGAGGGACACTACCTACGAGCAGTACTTC. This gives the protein CSATNWRDTTYEQYF.

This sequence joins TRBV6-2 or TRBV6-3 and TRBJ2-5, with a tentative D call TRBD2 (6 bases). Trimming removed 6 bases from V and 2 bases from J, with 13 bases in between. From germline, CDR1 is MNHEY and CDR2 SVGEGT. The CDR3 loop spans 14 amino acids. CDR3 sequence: CASSVTSLQETQYF. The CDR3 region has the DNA TGTGCCAGCAGCGTTACTAGCTTACAAGAGACCCAGTACTTC.

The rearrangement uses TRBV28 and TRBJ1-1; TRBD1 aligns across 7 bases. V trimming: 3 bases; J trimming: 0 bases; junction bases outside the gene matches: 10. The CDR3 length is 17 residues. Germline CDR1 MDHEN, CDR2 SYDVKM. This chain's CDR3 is CASSLGLGTAMNTEAFF. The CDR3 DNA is TGTGCCAGCAGTTTGGGACTCGGGACAGCCATGAACACTGAAGCTTTCTTT.

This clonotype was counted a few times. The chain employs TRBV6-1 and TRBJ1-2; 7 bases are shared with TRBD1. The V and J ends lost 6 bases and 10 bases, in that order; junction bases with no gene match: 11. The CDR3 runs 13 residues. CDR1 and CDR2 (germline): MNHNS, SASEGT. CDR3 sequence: CASRREGGADYTF. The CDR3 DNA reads TGTGCCAGCAGGAGGGAAGGGGGCGCTGACTACACCTTC.

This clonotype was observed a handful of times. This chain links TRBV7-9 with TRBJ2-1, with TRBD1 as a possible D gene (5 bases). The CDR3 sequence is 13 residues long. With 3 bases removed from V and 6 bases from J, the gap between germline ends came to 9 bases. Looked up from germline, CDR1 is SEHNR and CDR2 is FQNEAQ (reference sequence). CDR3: CASSLLGPNEQFF. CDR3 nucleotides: TGTGCCAGCAGCTTGTTGGGGCCCAATGAGCAGTTCTTC.

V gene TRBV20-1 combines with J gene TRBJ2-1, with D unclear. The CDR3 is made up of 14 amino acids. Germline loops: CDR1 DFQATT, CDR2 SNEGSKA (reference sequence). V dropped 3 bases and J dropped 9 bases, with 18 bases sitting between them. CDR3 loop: CSASRAQSAGEQFF. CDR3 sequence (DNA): TGCAGTGCTAGTCGGGCCCAATCCGCCGGTGAGCAGTTCTTC.

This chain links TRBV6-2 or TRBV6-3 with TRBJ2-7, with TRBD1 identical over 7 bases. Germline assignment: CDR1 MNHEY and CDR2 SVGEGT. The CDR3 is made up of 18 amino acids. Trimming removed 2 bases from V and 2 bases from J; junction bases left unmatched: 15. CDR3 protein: CASSYGDWDRTLTYEQYF. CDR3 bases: TGTGCCAGCAGTTACGGAGATTGGGACAGAACCCTAACCTACGAGCAGTACTTC.

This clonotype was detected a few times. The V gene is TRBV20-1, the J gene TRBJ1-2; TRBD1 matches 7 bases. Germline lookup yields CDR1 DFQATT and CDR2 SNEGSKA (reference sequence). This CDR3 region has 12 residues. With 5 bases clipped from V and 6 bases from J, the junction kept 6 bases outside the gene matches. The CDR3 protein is CSAGTDQNGYTF. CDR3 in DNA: TGCAGTGCTGGGACAGATCAAAATGGCTACACCTTC.

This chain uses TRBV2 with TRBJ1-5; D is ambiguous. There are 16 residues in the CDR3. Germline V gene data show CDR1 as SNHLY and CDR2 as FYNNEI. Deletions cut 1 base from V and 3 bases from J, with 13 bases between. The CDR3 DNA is TGTGCCAGCAGTGAAGGTTCACGTTCCATCAATCAGCCCCAGCATTTT. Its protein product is CASSEGSRSINQPQHF.

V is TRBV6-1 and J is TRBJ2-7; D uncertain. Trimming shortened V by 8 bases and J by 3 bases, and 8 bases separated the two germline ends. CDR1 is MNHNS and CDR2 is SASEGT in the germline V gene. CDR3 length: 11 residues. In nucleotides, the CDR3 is TGTGCCAGCGGAGTAAACTACGAGCAGTACTTC. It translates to CASGVNYEQYF.

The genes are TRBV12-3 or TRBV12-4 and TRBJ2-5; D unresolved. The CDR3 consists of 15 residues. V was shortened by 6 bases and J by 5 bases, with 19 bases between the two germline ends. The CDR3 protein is CASRTFGQTGETQYF. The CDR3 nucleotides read TGTGCCAGCAGGACCTTCGGGCAGACCGGGGAGACCCAGTACTTC.

As DNA, the CDR3 is TGTGCCATCAGTGTCAGAAACACCATATATTTT. Translating gives CAISVRNTIYF. V and J are TRBV10-3 and TRBJ1-3, with D unclear. The CDR3 is made up of 11 amino acids. V lost 4 bases, J lost 5 bases, and 3 bases lay in between. CDR1 and CDR2 (germline): ENHRY, SYGVKD.

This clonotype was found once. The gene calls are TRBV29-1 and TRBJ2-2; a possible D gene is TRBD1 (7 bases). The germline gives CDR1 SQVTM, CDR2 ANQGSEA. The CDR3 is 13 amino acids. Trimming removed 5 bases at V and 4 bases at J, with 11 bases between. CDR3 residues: CSVRQGGTGELFF. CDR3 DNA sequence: TGCAGCGTTCGGCAGGGGGGCACCGGGGAGCTGTTTTTT.

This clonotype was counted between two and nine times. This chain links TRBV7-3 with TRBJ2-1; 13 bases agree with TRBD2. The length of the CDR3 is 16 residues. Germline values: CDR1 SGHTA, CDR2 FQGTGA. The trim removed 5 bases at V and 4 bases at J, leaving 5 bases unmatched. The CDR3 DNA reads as TGTGCCAGCAGCCCGGGGGGACTAGCGGGATACAATGAGCAGTTCTTC. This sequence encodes CASSPGGLAGYNEQFF.

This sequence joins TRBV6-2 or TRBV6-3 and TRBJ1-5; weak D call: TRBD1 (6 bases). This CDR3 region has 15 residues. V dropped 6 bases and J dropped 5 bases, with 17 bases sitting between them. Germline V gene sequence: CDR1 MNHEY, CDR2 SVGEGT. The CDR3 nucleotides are TGTGCCAGCAGCCCGGGATGGGGGGGCCATCAGCCCCAGCATTTT. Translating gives CASSPGWGGHQPQHF.

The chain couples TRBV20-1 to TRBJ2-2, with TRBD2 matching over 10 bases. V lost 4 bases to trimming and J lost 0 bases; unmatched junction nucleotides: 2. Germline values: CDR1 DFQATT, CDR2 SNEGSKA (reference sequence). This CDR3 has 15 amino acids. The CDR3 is CSAIAGGANTGELFF. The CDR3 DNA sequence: TGCAGTGCTATAGCGGGAGGCGCGAACACCGGGGAGCTGTTTTTT.

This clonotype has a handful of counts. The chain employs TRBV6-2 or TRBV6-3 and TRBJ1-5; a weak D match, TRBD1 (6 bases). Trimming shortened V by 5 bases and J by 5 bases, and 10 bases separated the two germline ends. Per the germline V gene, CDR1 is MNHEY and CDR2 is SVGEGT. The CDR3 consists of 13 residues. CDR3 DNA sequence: TGTGCCAGCAGTGACAGGCTCGATCAGCCCCAGCATTTT. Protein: CASSDRLDQPQHF.

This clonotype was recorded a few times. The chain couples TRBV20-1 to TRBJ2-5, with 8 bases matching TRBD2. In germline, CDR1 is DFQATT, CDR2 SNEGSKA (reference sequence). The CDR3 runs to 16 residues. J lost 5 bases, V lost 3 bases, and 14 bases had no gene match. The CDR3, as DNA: TGCAGTGCTAGGGCCCGAGCGGGAGAGCCCGGGGAGACCCAGTACTTC. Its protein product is CSARARAGEPGETQYF.

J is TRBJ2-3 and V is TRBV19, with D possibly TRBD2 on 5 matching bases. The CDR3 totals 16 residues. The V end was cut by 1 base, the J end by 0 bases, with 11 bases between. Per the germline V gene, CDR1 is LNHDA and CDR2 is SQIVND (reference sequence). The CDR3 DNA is TGTGCCAGTAGTATAGCAGCGGAGGTTAGCACAGATACGCAGTATTTT. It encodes CASSIAAEVSTDTQYF. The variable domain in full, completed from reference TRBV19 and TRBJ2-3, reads DGGITQSPKYLFRKEGQNVTLSCEQNLNHDAMYWYRQDPGQGLRLIYYSQIVNDFQKGDIAEGYSVSREKKESFPLTVTSAQKNPTAFYLCASSIAAEVSTDTQYFGPGTRLTVL.

The CDR3 DNA is TGCGCCAGCAGCCGGATGGGACTAGCGGTCGGGGAGCTGTTTTTT. Protein product: CASSRMGLAVGELFF. This chain connects TRBV4-1 to TRBJ2-2; TRBD2 matches at 11 bases. The length of the CDR3 is 15 residues. Germline values: CDR1 MGHRA, CDR2 YSYEKL. V was clipped by 4 bases and J by 7 bases; unmatched bases: 5.

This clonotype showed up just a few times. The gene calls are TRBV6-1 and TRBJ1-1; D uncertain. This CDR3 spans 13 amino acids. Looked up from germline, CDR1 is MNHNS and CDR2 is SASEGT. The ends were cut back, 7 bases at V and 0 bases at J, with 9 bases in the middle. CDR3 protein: CASNPTMNTEAFF. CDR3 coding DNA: TGTGCCAGCAATCCGACGATGAACACTGAAGCTTTCTTT.

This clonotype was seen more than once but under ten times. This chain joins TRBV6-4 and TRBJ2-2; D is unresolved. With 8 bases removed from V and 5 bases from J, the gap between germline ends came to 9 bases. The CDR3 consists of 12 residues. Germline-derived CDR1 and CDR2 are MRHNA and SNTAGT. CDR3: CASFGSTGELFF. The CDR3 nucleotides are TGTGCCAGCTTTGGGTCGACCGGGGAGCTGTTTTTT.

As DNA, the CDR3 is TGCAGTGCTAGACCAGCGGGGTTAGAATTTGGATACGAGCAGTACTTC. Its protein product is CSARPAGLEFGYEQYF. V and J are TRBV20-1 and TRBJ2-7; 7 nucleotides line up with TRBD2. V lost 2 bases, J lost 4 bases, and 14 bases stayed unmatched. The CDR3 runs to 16 residues. Germline V gene lookup returns CDR1 DFQATT and CDR2 SNEGSKA (reference sequence).

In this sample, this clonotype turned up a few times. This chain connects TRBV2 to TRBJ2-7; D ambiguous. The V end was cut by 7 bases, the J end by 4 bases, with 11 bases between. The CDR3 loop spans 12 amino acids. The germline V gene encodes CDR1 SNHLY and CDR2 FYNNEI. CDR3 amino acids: CASTQEMYEQYF. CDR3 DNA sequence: TGTGCCAGCACGCAGGAAATGTACGAGCAGTACTTC.

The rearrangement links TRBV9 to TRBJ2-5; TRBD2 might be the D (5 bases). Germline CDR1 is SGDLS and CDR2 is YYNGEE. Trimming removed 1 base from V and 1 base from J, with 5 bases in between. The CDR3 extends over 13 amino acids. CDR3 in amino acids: CASSVTSQETQYF. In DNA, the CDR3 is TGTGCCAGCAGCGTAACTAGCCAAGAGACCCAGTACTTC.

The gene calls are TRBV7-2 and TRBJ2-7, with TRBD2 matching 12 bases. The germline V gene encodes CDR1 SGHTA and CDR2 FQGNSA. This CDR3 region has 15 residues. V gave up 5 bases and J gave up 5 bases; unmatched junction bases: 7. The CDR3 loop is CASSATSGSAHEQYF. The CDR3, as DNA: TGTGCCAGCAGCGCGACTAGCGGGAGTGCCCACGAGCAGTACTTC.

The CDR3 loop is CAISGQASFFTF. CDR3 DNA sequence: TGTGCCATCAGTGGACAGGCAAGCTTCTTCACCTTC. V gene TRBV10-3 combines with J gene TRBJ1-2, with D maybe TRBD1 (6 bases). The germline V gene has CDR1 ENHRY and CDR2 SYGVKD. The CDR3 totals 12 residues. Trimming took 4 bases from V and 13 from J, leaving 16 bases between them.

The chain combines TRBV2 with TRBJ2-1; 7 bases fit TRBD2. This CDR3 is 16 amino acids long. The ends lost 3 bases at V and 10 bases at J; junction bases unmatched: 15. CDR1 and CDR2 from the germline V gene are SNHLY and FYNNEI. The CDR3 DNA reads TGTGCCAGCAGTGATGACCAGACTGCTCTGGGGGGGGAGCAGTTCTTC. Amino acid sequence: CASSDDQTALGGEQFF.